This TCR beta chain is from a study of blood T cell repertoires in COVID-19 (dated by TCRdb to the early 2020s). General notes on the study: Samples covering the acute and convalescent phases of COVID-19 were provided by collaborators in the United States, Italy and Spain. Where available, HLA class I and class II types were obtained from metadata supplied by the sample provider rather than from assay-based typing. Sample metadata almost always included a de-identified subject ID, COVID-19 status, age in years and sex. The repertoires were released in a freely available public database meant as a resource for research on the immune response to SARS-CoV-2. The material from the prospective study consisted of cDNA or gDNA derived from T cells, B-cell-depleted T cells, or PBMCs. Subjects who had been exposed to COVID-19, were actively infected with it, or had recovered from it provided the deeply sampled blood TCRbeta repertoires that made up the dataset. The samples were drawn from two sources: the first 160 participants of the ongoing ImmuneRACE study, and fewer than 1,500 subjects contributed by 6 global collaborators. Broader findings and caveats from the paper: Clinical and demographic metadata were provided uncurated, with the amount varying by source and participant.

About this clone: What antigen it recognizes has not been identified. No much larger clonotype is one base removed from it; base qualities were not supplied.

Each collaborating institution followed its own protocols to collect whole blood in K2EDTA tubes. For TCRbeta analysis, collaborator samples were shipped as frozen whole blood, as isolated PBMCs, or as DNA extracted from either sample type. TCRbeta CDR3 regions were amplified from genomic DNA by means of the immunoSEQ Assay, a bias-controlled multiplex PCR. The study's processing was this. Nucleated cell counts per sample were estimated from amplification of reference gene primers within the assay. To quantify the absolute abundance of each unique TCRbeta CDR3 rearrangement, sequence reads were collapsed and filtered. For each sample, productive Simpson clonality was calculated by taking the square root of Simpson's diversity index across productive rearrangements. This immuneACCESS table, as held by TCRdb, lists in-frame sequences with V and J called but not all clones. Of the missing ones, under half trace to an unresolved V gene in checked studies; the others have no known cause. V, J and clone size derive from that table, while D and trimming were established from the DNA sequence. For this sample the table gives approximately 60,000 clones, of which 80% to 95% were detected only once. Clones ranked in the top ten supply 2.9% of the sample.

The CDR3 spans 15 residues, from the cysteine through the phenylalanine. Solely the CDR3 DNA is kept, with 45 bases framed from the first base. The junction carries 12 bases between V and J, which are trimmed by 2 bases and 4 bases respectively. The germline V gene yields SGHRS for CDR1 and YFSETQ for CDR2. This clonotype originated in a man in his 70s with active COVID-19. Material: peripheral blood. The receptor chain draws on TRBV5-1 and TRBJ1-4; no D gene can be assigned with confidence. The DNA is TGCGCCAGCAGCTTCGGGGAAGGGCGTAATGAAAAACTGTTTTTT. This sequence encodes CASSFGEGRNEKLFF.